This TCR beta chain emerged from a study of T cell responses to AZD1222 COVID-19 vaccine. Overall study findings and caveats: Spike-specific TCRs gained breadth and depth after people received two AZD1222 doses.

TCRdb keeps only in-frame clones here, not all; method: immunoSEQ multiplex PCR. The sample consists of some 110,000 clones, roughly nine tenths of them appearing once. Second-dose intervals of approximately 4 or approximately 12 weeks were pooled. A note on this clone: Antigen: not known.

The CDR3 totals 15 residues. V shed 1 base and J shed 4 bases, with 11 bases lying between them. Germline CDR1 reads SGHTA; CDR2 reads FQGNSA. The sequence was collected from an adult who received the AZD1222 COVID-19 vaccine. The chain has TRBV7-2 and TRBJ2-1; no definite D call. The sequences come from peripheral blood, collected 28 days after the second AZD1222 dose. The CDR3 coding sequence is TGTGCCAGCAGCTTAGGGGGTCCCTTGTACAATGAGCAGTTCTTC. Amino acid sequence: CASSLGGPLYNEQFF.